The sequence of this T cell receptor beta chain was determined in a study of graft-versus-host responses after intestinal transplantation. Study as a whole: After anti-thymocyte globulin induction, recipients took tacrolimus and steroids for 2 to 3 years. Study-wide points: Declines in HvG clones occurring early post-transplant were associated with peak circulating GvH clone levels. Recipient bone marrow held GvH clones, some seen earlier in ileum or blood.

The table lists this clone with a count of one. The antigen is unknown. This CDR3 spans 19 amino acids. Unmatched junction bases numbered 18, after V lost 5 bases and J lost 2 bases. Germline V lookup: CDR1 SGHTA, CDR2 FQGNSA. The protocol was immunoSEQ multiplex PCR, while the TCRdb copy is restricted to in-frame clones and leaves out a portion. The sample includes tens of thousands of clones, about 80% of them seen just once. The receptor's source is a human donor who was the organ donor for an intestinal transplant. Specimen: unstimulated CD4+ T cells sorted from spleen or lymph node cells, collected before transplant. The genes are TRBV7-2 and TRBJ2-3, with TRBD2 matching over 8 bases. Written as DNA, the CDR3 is TGTGCCAGCAGCCCATCGCGTCGTCTTAGCGGGGCCAACACAGATACGCAGTATTTT. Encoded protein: CASSPSRRLSGANTDTQYF.